What follows are 26 T cell receptor beta chains derived from one specimen sequenced in a study of CD8 T cells in Susac syndrome. RNA totalling about 0.5 to 1 ug underwent reverse transcription with random hexamers. MiXCR was run by TCRdb on the immunoSEQ multiplex PCR reads, yielding one entry per CDR3 protein. The repertoire consists of roughly 120,000 distinct CDR3 sequences, with roughly 93% occurring once and the leading ten covering around 0.085%. The sample comprised CD4+ T cells from PBMCs. The receptors were gathered from a human donor with multiple sclerosis.

CDR3 in amino acids: CSATGLAGVETQYF. In DNA form, the CDR3 reads TGCAGTGCGACGGGACTAGCGGGAGTGGAGACCCAGTACTTC. The V and J genes are TRBV20-1 and TRBJ2-5; 14 nucleotides agree with TRBD2. J gave up 5 bases and V 6 bases, and 5 bases lay outside the gene matches. The CDR3 spans 14 residues. Germline CDR1 reads DFQATT; CDR2 reads SNEGSKA (reference sequence).

The genes are TRBV2 and TRBJ2-2, with TRBD2 matching 9 bases. J was trimmed by 5 bases and V by 6 bases; bases with no gene match: 10. The CDR3 length is 16 residues. Germline lookup yields CDR1 SNHLY and CDR2 FYNNEI. The CDR3 DNA reads as TGTGCCAGCAGCCTTGGCGGGGGGGCGGGGACCGGGGAGCTGTTTTTT. Its protein product is CASSLGGGAGTGELFF.

The chain is built from TRBV9 and TRBJ1-2; D is uncertain. Germline CDR1 and CDR2: SGDLS and YYNGEE. V dropped 3 bases and J dropped 4 bases, with 10 bases sitting between them. The CDR3 spans 13 residues. This chain's CDR3 is CASSALRSYGYTF. The CDR3 coding sequence is TGTGCCAGCAGCGCACTGAGGTCCTATGGCTACACCTTC. The full variable domain, rest sourced from reference TRBV9 and TRBJ1-2, is DSGVTQTPKHLITATGQRVTLRCSPRSGDLSVYWYQQSLDQGLQFLIQYYNGEERAKGNILERFSAQQFPDLHSELNLSSLELGDSALYFCASSALRSYGYTFGSGTRLTVV.

V gene TRBV7-9 combines with J gene TRBJ2-7; D remains unclear. The germline V gene has CDR1 SEHNR and CDR2 FQNEAQ (reference sequence). This CDR3 is 14 amino acids long. V lost 5 bases to trimming and J lost 0 bases, with 11 bases between them. This CDR3 reads CASSERLDSYEQYF. As DNA, the CDR3 is TGTGCCAGCAGCGAACGACTGGACTCCTACGAGCAGTACTTC. Based on the CDR3 plus reference TRBV7-9 and TRBJ2-7, the full variable domain is DTGVSQNPRHKITKRGQNVTFRCDPISEHNRLYWYRQTLGQGPEFLTYFQNEAQLEKSRLLSDRFSAERPKGSFSTLEIQRTEQGDSAMYLCASSERLDSYEQYFGPGTRLTVT.

The V and J genes are TRBV9 and TRBJ2-3, with 8 bases matching TRBD2. This CDR3 is built from 16 residues. Losses at the gene ends were 4 bases for V and 7 bases for J; bases not matched to a gene: 14. Germline V gene data show CDR1 as SGDLS and CDR2 as YYNGEE. The CDR3 nucleotides read TGTGCCAGCAGCCCCTCAGCGGGGGCGACTTTGAATACGCAGTATTTT. It encodes CASSPSAGATLNTQYF.

This chain joins TRBV6-5 and TRBJ1-6, with a weak D call TRBD1 (5 bases). In germline, CDR1 is MNHEY, CDR2 SVGAGI. Trimming left V 11 bases short and J 9 bases short, with 17 bases between. The CDR3 consists of 13 residues. The CDR3 reads CAPRGEGSSPLHF. DNA of the CDR3: TGTGCCCCTCGAGGGGAGGGGAGTTCACCCCTCCACTTT.

The chain recombines TRBV18 with TRBJ2-6; D is possibly TRBD1 (6 bases). This CDR3 has 15 residues. The V end was cut by 2 bases, the J end by 4 bases, with 9 bases between. Per germline, CDR1 KGHSH and CDR2 LQKENI. DNA of the CDR3: TGTGCCAGCTCACCAGGGGGCACCGGGGCCAACGTCCTGACTTTC. It encodes CASSPGGTGANVLTF.

The gene calls are TRBV3-1 and TRBJ2-7, with a tentative D call TRBD1 (6 bases). Germline V lookup: CDR1 LGHDT, CDR2 YNNKEL (reference sequence). V lost 2 bases to trimming and J lost 13 bases, with 18 bases between them. The CDR3 loop spans 13 amino acids. The CDR3 sequence is CASSQSTASGVYF. The CDR3 DNA sequence: TGTGCCAGCAGCCAATCTACTGCTTCAGGGGTCTACTTC.

The chain uses TRBV29-1 and TRBJ1-1, with 8 bases lining up with TRBD1. Germline V gene lookup returns CDR1 SQVTM and CDR2 ANQGSEA. This CDR3 spans 14 amino acids. Trimming cost V 6 bases and J 4 bases; bases outside gene matches: 10. This CDR3 reads CSVFKQGVATEAFF. CDR3 nucleotides: TGCAGCGTCTTCAAACAGGGGGTCGCCACTGAAGCTTTCTTT. Combining the CDR3 with reference TRBV29-1 and TRBJ1-1 gives the whole variable domain SAVISQKPSRDICQRGTSLTIQCQVDSQVTMMFWYRQQPGQSLTLIATANQGSEATYESGFVIDKFPISRPNLTFSTLTVSNMSPEDSSIYLCSVFKQGVATEAFFGQGTRLTVV.

The chain uses TRBV3-1 and TRBJ1-2, with a weak D call TRBD1 (5 bases). Germline CDR1 reads LGHDT; CDR2 reads YNNKEL (reference sequence). CDR3 length: 15 residues. V was shortened by 5 bases and J by 4 bases, with 17 bases between the two germline ends. CDR3 protein: CASSKSGAGGYGYTF. The CDR3 DNA reads as TGTGCCAGCAGCAAGTCTGGGGCGGGAGGCTATGGCTACACCTTC.

The chain uses TRBV5-1 and TRBJ2-1, with D maybe TRBD1 (6 bases). The CDR3 totals 14 residues. From germline, CDR1 is SGHRS and CDR2 YFSETQ. V was shortened by 0 bases and J by 8 bases, with 12 bases between the two germline ends. CDR3 bases: TGCGCCAGCAGCTTGGTGTCCGAGGGGGATGAGCAGTTCTTC. This sequence encodes CASSLVSEGDEQFF. The variable domain in full, completed from reference TRBV5-1 and TRBJ2-1, reads KAGVTQTPRYLIKTRGQQVTLSCSPISGHRSVSWYQQTPGQGLQFLFEYFSETQRNKGNFPGRFSGRQFSNSRSEMNVSTLELGDSALYLCASSLVSEGDEQFFGPGTRLTVL.

The chain links TRBV4-1 to TRBJ2-2; TRBD2 agrees at 12 bases. Per germline, CDR1 MGHRA and CDR2 YSYEKL. With V trimmed by 1 base and J by 8 bases, 5 bases remained unmatched. CDR3 length equals 16 residues. Written as DNA, the CDR3 is TGCGCCAGCAGCCAAGGACTAGCGGGGGACTGGGGGGAGCTGTTTTTT. The encoded protein is CASSQGLAGDWGELFF.

The chain is built from TRBV19 and TRBJ1-5; 11 nucleotides align to TRBD1. V was pared by 5 bases and J by 6 bases, with 6 bases of the junction left unmatched. Germline V gene lookup returns CDR1 LNHDA and CDR2 SQIVND (reference sequence). The CDR3 extends over 15 amino acids. The CDR3 DNA follows: TGTGCCAGTAGTCCCGAGGACAGGGGGCTTCAGCCCCAGCATTTT. This codes for CASSPEDRGLQPQHF. Full variable domain (remainder filled in from reference TRBV19 and TRBJ1-5): DGGITQSPKYLFRKEGQNVTLSCEQNLNHDAMYWYRQDPGQGLRLIYYSQIVNDFQKGDIAEGYSVSREKKESFPLTVTSAQKNPTAFYLCASSPEDRGLQPQHFGDGTRLSIL.

The V gene is TRBV2, the J gene TRBJ1-1; D remains ambiguous. Trimming removed 2 bases at V and 6 bases at J, with 10 bases between. CDR3 length: 13 amino acids. CDR1 and CDR2 (germline): SNHLY, FYNNEI. CDR3 sequence: CASSEFIGAEAFF. The CDR3 bases are TGTGCCAGCAGTGAATTCATCGGGGCTGAAGCTTTCTTT.

The V and J genes are TRBV3-1 and TRBJ1-6, with 7 bases matching TRBD1. V was pared by 4 bases and J by 9 bases, with 12 bases of the junction left unmatched. CDR1 is LGHDT, CDR2 YNNKEL, per germline (reference sequence). This CDR3 has 16 residues. This CDR3 reads CASSPGGAARISPLHF. CDR3 sequence (DNA): TGTGCCAGCAGCCCAGGGGGGGCTGCACGGATTTCACCCCTCCACTTT.

This chain links TRBV19 with TRBJ1-4; the D gene is possibly TRBD1 (5 bases). Looked up from germline, CDR1 is LNHDA and CDR2 is SQIVND (reference sequence). There are 13 residues in the CDR3. Trimming removed 10 bases from V and 8 bases from J, with 17 bases in between. CDR3 DNA sequence: TGTGCCACCTTGGGACGGTTTGCAGAAAAACTGTTTTTT. Translation: CATLGRFAEKLFF.

V and J are TRBV5-5 and TRBJ1-4, with 7 bases lining up with TRBD1. With 4 bases clipped from V and 7 bases from J, the junction kept 10 bases outside the gene matches. CDR1 and CDR2 (germline): SGHKS, YYEKEE (reference sequence). The CDR3 runs 15 residues. CDR3 DNA: TGTGCCAGCAGCCAGCATCTTAGACAGGGTGAAAAACTGTTTTTT. It yields the protein CASSQHLRQGEKLFF.

This clonotype has a handful of counts. V usage is TRBV24-1 and J usage is TRBJ1-3, with D maybe TRBD1 (5 bases). Germline lookup yields CDR1 KGHDR and CDR2 SFDVKD. V was shortened by 4 bases and J by 3 bases, with 12 bases between the two germline ends. The CDR3 covers 15 residues. CDR3 protein: CATSDTRDGGNTIYF. DNA for the CDR3: TGTGCCACCAGTGACACCCGGGACGGTGGAAACACCATATATTTT.

The rearrangement joins TRBV7-8 to TRBJ1-1; TRBD1 might be the D (5 bases). This CDR3 has 15 residues. V dropped 5 bases and J dropped 4 bases, with 17 bases sitting between them. The V gene's germline CDR1 is SGHVS and CDR2 FQNEAQ. CDR3 loop: CASSQNPGPGTEAFF. DNA for the CDR3: TGTGCCAGCAGCCAAAACCCAGGGCCCGGCACTGAAGCTTTCTTT.

This chain connects TRBV6-2 or TRBV6-3 to TRBJ2-5, with 7 bases matching TRBD1. Germline V gene sequence: CDR1 MNHEY, CDR2 SVGEGT. The CDR3 contains 14 residues. V lost 6 bases to trimming and J lost 5 bases; unmatched junction nucleotides: 9. CDR3 nucleotides: TGTGCCAGCAGCTTAGAAGGGGGCATTGAGACCCAGTACTTC. Translating gives CASSLEGGIETQYF.

This chain uses TRBV28 with TRBJ2-2, with D possibly TRBD2 on 5 matching bases. The CDR3 totals 12 residues. The germline gives CDR1 MDHEN, CDR2 SYDVKM. Trimming took 10 bases from V and 2 from J, leaving 8 bases between them. CDR3 in DNA: TGTGCCACCGGACTCAACACCGGGGAGCTGTTTTTT. Translated: CATGLNTGELFF.

The chain couples TRBV4-2 to TRBJ2-6; 10 bases are shared with TRBD1. Looked up from germline, CDR1 is LGHNA and CDR2 is YNFKEQ. The CDR3 has 18 amino acids. V lost 3 bases, J lost 0 bases, and 5 bases stayed unmatched. CDR3 DNA sequence: TGTGCCAGCAGCCAGCGACAGGGGGCCAGCTCTGGGGCCAACGTCCTGACTTTC. Amino acid sequence: CASSQRQGASSGANVLTF.

The chain links TRBV25-1 to TRBJ1-3, with D tentatively TRBD1 (6 bases). The CDR3 has 14 residues. Germline loops: CDR1 MGHDK, CDR2 SYGVNS. V dropped 1 base and J dropped 2 bases, with 6 bases sitting between them. CDR3: CASSEWTAGNTIYF. DNA for the CDR3: TGTGCCAGCAGTGAATGGACAGCTGGAAACACCATATATTTT.

This clonotype was detected once. The chain employs TRBV7-8 and TRBJ1-1, with D perhaps TRBD1 (5 bases). This CDR3 is 12 amino acids long. V lost 5 bases, J lost 4 bases, and 8 bases lay in between. Germline assignment: CDR1 SGHVS and CDR2 FQNEAQ. The CDR3 here is CASSVQGTEAFF. CDR3 bases: TGTGCCAGCAGCGTCCAGGGCACTGAAGCTTTCTTT.

CDR3 sequence: CASSRQSYEQYF. The DNA for the CDR3 is TGTGCCAGCTCGAGACAGTCCTACGAGCAGTACTTC. This chain joins TRBV28 and TRBJ2-7; a possible D gene is TRBD1 (5 bases). Between the trimmed V and J ends, which lost 8 bases and 1 base, there was a span of 9 bases. CDR1 and CDR2 from the germline V gene are MDHEN and SYDVKM. The CDR3 has 12 residues.

The rearrangement joins TRBV6-2 or TRBV6-3 to TRBJ1-5; 11 nucleotides agree with TRBD1. This CDR3 is 15 amino acids long. Losses at the gene ends were 6 bases for V and 6 bases for J; bases not matched to a gene: 7. The germline CDR1 and CDR2 sequences are MNHEY and SVGEGT. In DNA form, the CDR3 reads TGTGCCAGCAGCCTCCGGACAGGGGGCAGTCAGCCCCAGCATTTT. Translating it yields CASSLRTGGSQPQHF.